The 5 T cell receptor beta chains given below trace back to one sample, sequenced in a study of cytomegalovirus exposure and HLA in healthy donors. With 60 Vbeta and 13 Jbeta primers, the PCR was carried out. The protocol was immunoSEQ multiplex PCR, while the TCRdb copy is restricted to in-frame clones and leaves out a portion. The table shows 130,000 to 150,000 clones, with roughly 80% occurring only once. Sample: PBMCs. The receptors here all came from a man aged 35-49 years in good health and CMV-seropositive.

The rearrangement uses TRBV14 and TRBJ1-1; possibly TRBD1 for D (6 bases). This CDR3 comprises 13 residues. V was shortened by 5 bases and J by 6 bases, with 13 bases between the two germline ends. The germline CDR1 and CDR2 sequences are SGHDN and FVKESK. The DNA of the CDR3 is TGTGCCAGCAGCTCACAGGGTTTCGCTGAAGCTTTCTTT. Its protein is CASSSQGFAEAFF. Full variable domain (outside the CDR3, taken from reference TRBV14 and TRBJ1-1): EAGVTQFPSHSVIEKGQTVTLRCDPISGHDNLYWYRRVMGKEIKFLLHFVKESKQDESGMPNNRFLAERTGGTYSTLKVQPAELEDSGVYFCASSSQGFAEAFFGQGTRLTVV.

The chain employs TRBV27 and TRBJ2-6, with D possibly matching TRBD2 (7 bases). Germline-derived CDR1 and CDR2 are MNHEY and SMNVEV (reference sequence). Trimming removed 2 bases at V and 2 bases at J, with 16 bases between. The CDR3 spans 18 residues. In DNA form, the CDR3 reads TGTGCCAGCAGTTTAAAGTGGGGGGGCGCGACTGGGGCCAACGTCCTGACTTTC. Protein sequence: CASSLKWGGATGANVLTF.

J is TRBJ2-1 and V is TRBV18; D is ambiguous. In germline, CDR1 is KGHSH, CDR2 LQKENI. CDR3 size: 15 residues. V dropped 2 bases and J dropped 9 bases, with 17 bases sitting between them. CDR3 in amino acids: CASSPDSVPAAEQFF. The CDR3 DNA reads as TGTGCCAGCTCACCAGACTCGGTCCCAGCAGCTGAGCAGTTCTTC.

This chain joins TRBV29-1 and TRBJ1-5; a possible D gene is TRBD1 (5 bases). V was pared by 3 bases and J by 3 bases, with 15 bases between. Germline CDR1 reads SQVTM; CDR2 reads ANQGSEA. The CDR3 spans 15 residues. The CDR3 DNA reads as TGCAGCGTTGAGGGGGGGGGAGGGTACAATCAGCCCCAGCATTTT. Translated: CSVEGGGGYNQPQHF. Complete variable domain (other parts from reference TRBV29-1 and TRBJ1-5): SAVISQKPSRDICQRGTSLTIQCQVDSQVTMMFWYRQQPGQSLTLIATANQGSEATYESGFVIDKFPISRPNLTFSTLTVSNMSPEDSSIYLCSVEGGGGYNQPQHFGDGTRLSIL.

This clone was seen more than once but under ten times. This rearrangement joins TRBV6-1 to TRBJ2-1, with 10 nucleotides matching TRBD2. J was trimmed by 5 bases and V by 8 bases; bases with no gene match: 3. The CDR3 is made up of 13 amino acids. Germline assignment: CDR1 MNHNS and CDR2 SASEGT. The CDR3: CASRTSGNNEQFF. DNA for the CDR3: TGTGCCAGCCGGACTAGCGGAAACAATGAGCAGTTCTTC.